The T cell receptor beta chain described here comes from a study of T-cell reconstitution after alpha-beta-depleted transplantation in children. This clonotype was counted between two and nine times. The CDR3 is 18 amino acids. Unique molecular identifiers were incorporated when the TCRbeta library was constructed. TCRdb itself ran the PCR reads through MiXCR, one entry per CDR3 protein. The table records some 600,000 distinct CDR3 sequences, approximately 17% of them present only once. The chain couples TRBV12-2 to TRBJ2-3; TRBD2, the table's D call, was not compared with the DNA. TRBV12-2 corresponds to a pseudogene. This receptor was obtained from a human donor who donated a stem cell graft to a child with acute myeloid leukemia. This sample comprised PBMCs from the stem cell graft donor, obtained from the stem cell graft. CDR3 region: CASRFTGTSGATTDTQYF. The CDR3 nucleotides read TGTGCAAGTCGTTTTACCGGGACTAGCGGGGCAACCACAGATACGCAGTATTTT.